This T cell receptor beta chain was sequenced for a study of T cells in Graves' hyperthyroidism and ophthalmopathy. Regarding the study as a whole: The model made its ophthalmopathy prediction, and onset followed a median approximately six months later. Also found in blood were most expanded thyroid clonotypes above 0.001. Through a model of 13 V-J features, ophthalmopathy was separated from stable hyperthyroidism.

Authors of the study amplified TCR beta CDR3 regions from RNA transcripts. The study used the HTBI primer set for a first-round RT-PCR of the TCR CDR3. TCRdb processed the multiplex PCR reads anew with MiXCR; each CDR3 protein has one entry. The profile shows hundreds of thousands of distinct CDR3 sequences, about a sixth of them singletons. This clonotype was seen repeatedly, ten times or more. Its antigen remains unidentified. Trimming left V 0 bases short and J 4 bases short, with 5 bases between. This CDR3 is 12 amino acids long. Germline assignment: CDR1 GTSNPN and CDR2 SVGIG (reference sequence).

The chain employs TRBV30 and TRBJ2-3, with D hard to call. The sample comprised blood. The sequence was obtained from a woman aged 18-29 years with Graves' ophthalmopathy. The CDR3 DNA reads TGTGCCTGGAGTGTTAGCCCAGATACGCAGTATTTT. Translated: CAWSVSPDTQYF.